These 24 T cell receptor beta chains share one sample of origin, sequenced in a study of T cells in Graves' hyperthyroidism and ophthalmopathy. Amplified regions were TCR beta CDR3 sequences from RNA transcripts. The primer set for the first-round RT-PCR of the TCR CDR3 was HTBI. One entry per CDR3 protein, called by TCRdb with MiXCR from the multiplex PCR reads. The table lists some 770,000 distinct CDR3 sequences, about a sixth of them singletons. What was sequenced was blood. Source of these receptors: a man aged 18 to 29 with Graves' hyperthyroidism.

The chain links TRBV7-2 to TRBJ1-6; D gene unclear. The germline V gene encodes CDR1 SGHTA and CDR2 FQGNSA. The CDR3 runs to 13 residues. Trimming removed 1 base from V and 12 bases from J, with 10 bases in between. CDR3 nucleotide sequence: TGTGCCAGCAGCTTAGAGGCTCCGCGACCCCTCCACTTT. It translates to CASSLEAPRPLHF.

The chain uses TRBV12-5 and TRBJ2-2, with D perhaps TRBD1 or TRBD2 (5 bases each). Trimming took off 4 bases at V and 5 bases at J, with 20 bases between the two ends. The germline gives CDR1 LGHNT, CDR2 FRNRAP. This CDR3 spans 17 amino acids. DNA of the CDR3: TGTGCTAGTGGTTCTCTAGACAAGAGGGGTGGGACCGGGGAGCTGTTTTTT. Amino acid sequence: CASGSLDKRGGTGELFF.

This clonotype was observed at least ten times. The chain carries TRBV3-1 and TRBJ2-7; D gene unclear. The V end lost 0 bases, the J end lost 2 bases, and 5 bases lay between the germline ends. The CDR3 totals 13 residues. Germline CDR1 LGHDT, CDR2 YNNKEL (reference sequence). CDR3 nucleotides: TGTGCCAGCAGCCAAGATCCCCCCTACGAGCAGTACTTC. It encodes CASSQDPPYEQYF.

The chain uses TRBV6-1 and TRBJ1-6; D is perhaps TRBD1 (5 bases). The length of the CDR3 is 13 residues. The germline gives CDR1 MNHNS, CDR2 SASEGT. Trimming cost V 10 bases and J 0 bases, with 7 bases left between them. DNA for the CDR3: TGTGCCATCAGGGCCTCCTATAATTCACCCCTCCACTTT. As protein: CAIRASYNSPLHF.

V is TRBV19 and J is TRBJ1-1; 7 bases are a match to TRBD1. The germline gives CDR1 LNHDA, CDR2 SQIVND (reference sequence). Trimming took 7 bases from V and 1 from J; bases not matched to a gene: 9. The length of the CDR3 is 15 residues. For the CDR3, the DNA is TGTGCCAGTATTCAGGGGGGACGGCGGAACACTGAAGCTTTCTTT. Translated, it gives CASIQGGRRNTEAFF.

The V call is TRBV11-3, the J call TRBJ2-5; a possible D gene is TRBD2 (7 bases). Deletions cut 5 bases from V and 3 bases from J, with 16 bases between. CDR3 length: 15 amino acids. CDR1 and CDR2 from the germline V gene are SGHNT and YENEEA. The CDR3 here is CASSVLGAGEETQYF. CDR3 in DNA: TGTGCCAGCAGCGTCTTGGGGGCGGGGGAAGAGACCCAGTACTTC.

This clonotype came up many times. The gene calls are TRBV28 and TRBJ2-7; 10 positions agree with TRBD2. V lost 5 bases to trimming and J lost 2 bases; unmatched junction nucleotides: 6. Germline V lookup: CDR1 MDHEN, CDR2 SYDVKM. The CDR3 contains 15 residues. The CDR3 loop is CASSGSGRDPYEQYF. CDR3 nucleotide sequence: TGTGCCAGCAGTGGGAGCGGGAGGGACCCCTACGAGCAGTACTTC.

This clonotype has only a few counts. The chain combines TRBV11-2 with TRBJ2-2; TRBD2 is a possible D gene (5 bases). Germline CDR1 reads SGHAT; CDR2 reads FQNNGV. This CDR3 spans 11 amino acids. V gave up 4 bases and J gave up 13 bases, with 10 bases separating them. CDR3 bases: TGTGCCAGCAGCTCCAGACGGGGGCTGTTTTTT. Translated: CASSSRRGLFF.

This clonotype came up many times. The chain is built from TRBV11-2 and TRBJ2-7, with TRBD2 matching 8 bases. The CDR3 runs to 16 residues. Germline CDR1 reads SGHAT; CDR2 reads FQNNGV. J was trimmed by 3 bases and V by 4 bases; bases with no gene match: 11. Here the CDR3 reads CASSSLGGAGGYEQYF. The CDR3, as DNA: TGTGCCAGCAGCTCCCTAGGGGGGGCGGGAGGCTACGAGCAGTACTTC.

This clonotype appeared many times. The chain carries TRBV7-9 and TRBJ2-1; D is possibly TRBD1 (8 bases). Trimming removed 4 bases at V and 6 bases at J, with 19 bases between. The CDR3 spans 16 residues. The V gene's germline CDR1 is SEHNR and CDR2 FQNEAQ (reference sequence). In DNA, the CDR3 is TGTGCCAGCAGCTATTCCAGGGGGCCGGGGGGCAATGAGCAGTTCTTC. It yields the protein CASSYSRGPGGNEQFF.

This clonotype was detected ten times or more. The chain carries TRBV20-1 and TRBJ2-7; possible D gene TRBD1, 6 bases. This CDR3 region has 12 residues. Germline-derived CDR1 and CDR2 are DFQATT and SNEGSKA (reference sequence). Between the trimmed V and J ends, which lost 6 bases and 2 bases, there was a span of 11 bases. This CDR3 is CSATRDTYEQYF. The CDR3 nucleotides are TGCAGTGCAACCCGGGACACCTACGAGCAGTACTTC.

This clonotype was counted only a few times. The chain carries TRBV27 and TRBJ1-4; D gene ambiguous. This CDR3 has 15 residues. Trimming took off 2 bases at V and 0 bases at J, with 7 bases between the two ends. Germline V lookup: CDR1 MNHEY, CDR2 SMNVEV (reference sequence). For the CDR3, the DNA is TGTGCCAGCAGTTTAACATATGCAACTAATGAAAAACTGTTTTTT. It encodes CASSLTYATNEKLFF.

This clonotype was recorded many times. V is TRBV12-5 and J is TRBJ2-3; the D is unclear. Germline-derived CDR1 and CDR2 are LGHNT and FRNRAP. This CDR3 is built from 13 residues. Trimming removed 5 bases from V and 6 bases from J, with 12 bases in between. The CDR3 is CASGDLLGDTQYF. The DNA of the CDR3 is TGTGCTAGTGGTGATCTTCTAGGGGATACGCAGTATTTT.

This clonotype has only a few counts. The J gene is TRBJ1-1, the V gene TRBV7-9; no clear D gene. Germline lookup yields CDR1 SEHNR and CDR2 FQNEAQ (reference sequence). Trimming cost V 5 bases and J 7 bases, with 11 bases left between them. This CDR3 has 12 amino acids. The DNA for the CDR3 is TGTGCCAGCAGCCTCCAGGCCCGTGAAGCTTTCTTT. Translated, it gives CASSLQAREAFF.

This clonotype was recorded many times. CDR3 sequence: CASSPPHEKLFF. The CDR3, as DNA: TGTGCCAGCTCACCACCCCATGAAAAACTGTTTTTT. The chain uses TRBV18 and TRBJ1-4; D gene ambiguous. Germline CDR1 KGHSH, CDR2 LQKENI. The V and J ends lost 0 bases and 6 bases respectively, with 2 bases between them. The CDR3 sequence is 12 residues long.

CDR3 sequence: CASSGTGVEEQYF. CDR3 nucleotide sequence: TGTGCCAGCAGCGGGACAGGCGTCGAGGAGCAGTACTTC. The chain has TRBV27 and TRBJ2-7, with TRBD1 matching over 8 bases. The CDR3 spans 13 residues. The J segment lost 7 bases and the V segment lost 6 bases, leaving 8 bases of the junction unmatched. The germline gives CDR1 MNHEY, CDR2 SMNVEV (reference sequence).

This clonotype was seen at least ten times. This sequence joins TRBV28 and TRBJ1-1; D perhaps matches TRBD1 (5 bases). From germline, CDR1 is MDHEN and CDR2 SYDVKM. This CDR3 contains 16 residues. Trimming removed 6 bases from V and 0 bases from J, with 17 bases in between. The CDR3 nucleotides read TGTGCCAGCAGACATGGGACCGGGGGGATGAACACTGAAGCTTTCTTT. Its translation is CASRHGTGGMNTEAFF.

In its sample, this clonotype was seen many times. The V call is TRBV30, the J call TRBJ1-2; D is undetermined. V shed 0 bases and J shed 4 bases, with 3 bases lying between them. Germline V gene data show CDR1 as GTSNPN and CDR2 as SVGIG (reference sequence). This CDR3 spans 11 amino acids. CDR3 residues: CAWSVPYGYTF. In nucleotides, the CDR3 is TGTGCCTGGAGTGTACCCTATGGCTACACCTTC.

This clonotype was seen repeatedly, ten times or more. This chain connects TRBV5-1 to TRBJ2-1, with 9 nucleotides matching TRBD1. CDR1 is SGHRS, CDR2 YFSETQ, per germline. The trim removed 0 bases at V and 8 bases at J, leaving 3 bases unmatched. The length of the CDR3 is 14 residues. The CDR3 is CASSLVTGGDEQFF. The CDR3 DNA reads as TGCGCCAGCAGCTTGGTGACAGGGGGAGATGAGCAGTTCTTC.

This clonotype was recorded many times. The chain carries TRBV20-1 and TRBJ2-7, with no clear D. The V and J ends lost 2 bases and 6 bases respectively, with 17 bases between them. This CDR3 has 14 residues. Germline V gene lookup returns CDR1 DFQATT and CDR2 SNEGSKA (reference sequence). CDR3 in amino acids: CSARSSPDLPEQYF. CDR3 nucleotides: TGCAGTGCTAGAAGTAGCCCGGACCTCCCCGAGCAGTACTTC.

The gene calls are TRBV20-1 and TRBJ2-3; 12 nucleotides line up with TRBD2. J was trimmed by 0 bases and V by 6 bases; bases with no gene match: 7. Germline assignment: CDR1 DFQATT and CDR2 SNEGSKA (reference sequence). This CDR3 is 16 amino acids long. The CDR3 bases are TGCAGTGCCCGCGGACTAGCGGGACCTAGCACAGATACGCAGTATTTT. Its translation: CSARGLAGPSTDTQYF.

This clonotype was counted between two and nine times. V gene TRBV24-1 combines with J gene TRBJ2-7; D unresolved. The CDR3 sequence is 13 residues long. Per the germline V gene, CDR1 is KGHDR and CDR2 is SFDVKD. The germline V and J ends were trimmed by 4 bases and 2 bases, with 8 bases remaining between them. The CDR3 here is CATSDPDTYEQYF. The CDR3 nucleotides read TGTGCCACCAGTGACCCTGACACCTACGAGCAGTACTTC.

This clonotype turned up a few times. CDR3 amino acids: CASSESAVNTEAFF. CDR3 DNA: TGTGCCAGCAGTGAATCGGCGGTGAACACTGAAGCTTTCTTT. The V and J genes are TRBV25-1 and TRBJ1-1; no reliable D call. The CDR3 length is 14 residues. Trimming took off 1 base at V and 0 bases at J, with 6 bases between the two ends. The V gene's germline CDR1 is MGHDK and CDR2 SYGVNS.

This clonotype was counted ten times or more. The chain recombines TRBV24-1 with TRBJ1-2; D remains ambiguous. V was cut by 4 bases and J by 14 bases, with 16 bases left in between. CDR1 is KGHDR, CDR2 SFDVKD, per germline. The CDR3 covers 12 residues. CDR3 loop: CATSESDGSVTF. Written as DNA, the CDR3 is TGTGCCACCAGTGAAAGTGACGGATCGGTGACCTTC.